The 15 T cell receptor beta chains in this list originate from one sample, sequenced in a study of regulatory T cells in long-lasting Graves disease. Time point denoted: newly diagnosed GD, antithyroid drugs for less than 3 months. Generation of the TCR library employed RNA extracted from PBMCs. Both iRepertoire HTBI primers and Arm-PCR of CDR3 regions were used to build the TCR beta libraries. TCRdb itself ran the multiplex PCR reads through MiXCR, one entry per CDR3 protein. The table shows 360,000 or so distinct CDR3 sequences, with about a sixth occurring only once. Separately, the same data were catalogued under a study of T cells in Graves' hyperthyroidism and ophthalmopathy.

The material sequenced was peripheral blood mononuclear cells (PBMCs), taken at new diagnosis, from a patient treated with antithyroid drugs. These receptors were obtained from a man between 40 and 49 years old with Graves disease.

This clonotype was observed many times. The CDR3 protein is CASSSQDRGRGEQFF. DNA of the CDR3: TGCGCCAGCAGCTCCCAGGACAGGGGGCGCGGTGAGCAGTTCTTC. The chain recombines TRBV5-1 with TRBJ2-1; 11 bases fit TRBD1. Germline V gene data show CDR1 as SGHRS and CDR2 as YFSETQ. Trimming removed 3 bases from V and 9 bases from J; junction bases left unmatched: 8. The CDR3 spans 15 residues.

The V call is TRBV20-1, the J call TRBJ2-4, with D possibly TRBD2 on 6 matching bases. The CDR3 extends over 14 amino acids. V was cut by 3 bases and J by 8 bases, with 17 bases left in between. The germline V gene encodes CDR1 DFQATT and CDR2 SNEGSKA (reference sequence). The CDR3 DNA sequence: TGCAGTGCTAGGAGGGAGCGGGTCGCAGACATTCAGTACTTC. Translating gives CSARRERVADIQYF.

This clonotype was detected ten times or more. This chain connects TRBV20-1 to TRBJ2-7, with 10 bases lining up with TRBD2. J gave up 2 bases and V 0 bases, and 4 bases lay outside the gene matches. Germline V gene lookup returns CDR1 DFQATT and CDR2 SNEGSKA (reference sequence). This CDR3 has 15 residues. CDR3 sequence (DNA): TGCAGTGCTAGAGATAGCGGGGGGCAAGCCTACGAGCAGTACTTC. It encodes CSARDSGGQAYEQYF.

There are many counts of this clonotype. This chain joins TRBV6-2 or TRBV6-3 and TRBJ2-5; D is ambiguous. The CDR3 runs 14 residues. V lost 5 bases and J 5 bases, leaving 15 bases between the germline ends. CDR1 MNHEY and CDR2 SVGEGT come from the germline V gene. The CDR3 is CASSTYRRSETQYF. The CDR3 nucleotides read TGTGCCAGCAGTACATACCGGCGTTCTGAGACCCAGTACTTC.

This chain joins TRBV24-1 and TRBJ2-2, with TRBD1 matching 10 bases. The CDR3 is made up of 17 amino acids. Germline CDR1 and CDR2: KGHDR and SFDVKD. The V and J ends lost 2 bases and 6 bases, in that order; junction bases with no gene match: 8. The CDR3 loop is CATSDWRQGAISGELFF. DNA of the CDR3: TGTGCCACCAGTGATTGGCGACAGGGGGCCATCTCCGGGGAGCTGTTTTTT.

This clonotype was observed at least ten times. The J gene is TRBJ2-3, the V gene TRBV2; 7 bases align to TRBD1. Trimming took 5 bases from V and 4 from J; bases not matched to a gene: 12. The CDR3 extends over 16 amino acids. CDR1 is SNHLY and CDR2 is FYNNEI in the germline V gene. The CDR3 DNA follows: TGTGCCAGCAGTAACCGTCGACAGGGTGGACCAGATACGCAGTATTTT. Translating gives CASSNRRQGGPDTQYF.

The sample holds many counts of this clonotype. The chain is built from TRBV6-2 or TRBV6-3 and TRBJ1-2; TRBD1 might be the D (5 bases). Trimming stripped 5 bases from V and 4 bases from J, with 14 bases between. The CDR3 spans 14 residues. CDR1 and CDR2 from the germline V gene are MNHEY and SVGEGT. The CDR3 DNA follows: TGTGCCAGCAGTCTTCTCAAGGGGATCTATGGCTACACCTTC. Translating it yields CASSLLKGIYGYTF.

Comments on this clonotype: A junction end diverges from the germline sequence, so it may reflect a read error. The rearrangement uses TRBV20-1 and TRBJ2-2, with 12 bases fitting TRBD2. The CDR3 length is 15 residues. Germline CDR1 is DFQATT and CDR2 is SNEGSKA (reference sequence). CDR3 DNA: TGCAGTGCTAGAGTCCCTAGCGGGGGGGCCGGGGAGCTGGTTTTT. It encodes CSARVPSGGAGELVF.

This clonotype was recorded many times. CDR3 loop: CASRNRDGYNSPLHF. Written as DNA, the CDR3 is TGTGCCAGCAGGAACCGGGACGGATATAATTCACCCCTCCACTTT. This rearrangement joins TRBV28 to TRBJ1-6, with a tentative D call TRBD1 (5 bases). The length of the CDR3 is 15 residues. The germline CDR1 and CDR2 sequences are MDHEN and SYDVKM. Trimming left V 6 bases short and J 4 bases short, with 13 bases between.

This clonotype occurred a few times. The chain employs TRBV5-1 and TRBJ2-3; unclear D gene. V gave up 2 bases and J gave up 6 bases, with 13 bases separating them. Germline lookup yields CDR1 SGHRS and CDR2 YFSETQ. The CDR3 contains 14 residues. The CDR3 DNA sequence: TGCGCCAGCAGCTTAAATTTAAGGCGGGATACGCAGTATTTT. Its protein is CASSLNLRRDTQYF.

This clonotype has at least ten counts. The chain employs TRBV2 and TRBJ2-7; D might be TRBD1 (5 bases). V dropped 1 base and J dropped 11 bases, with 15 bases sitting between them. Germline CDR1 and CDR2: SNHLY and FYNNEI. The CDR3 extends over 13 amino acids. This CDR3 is CASSEDLGDPKYF. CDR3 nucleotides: TGTGCCAGCAGTGAAGACTTAGGGGATCCCAAGTACTTC.

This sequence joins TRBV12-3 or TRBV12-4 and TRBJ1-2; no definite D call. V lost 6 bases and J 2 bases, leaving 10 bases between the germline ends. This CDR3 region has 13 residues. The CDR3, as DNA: TGTGCCAGCAGGATAAAAGGAAACTATGGCTACACCTTC. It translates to CASRIKGNYGYTF.

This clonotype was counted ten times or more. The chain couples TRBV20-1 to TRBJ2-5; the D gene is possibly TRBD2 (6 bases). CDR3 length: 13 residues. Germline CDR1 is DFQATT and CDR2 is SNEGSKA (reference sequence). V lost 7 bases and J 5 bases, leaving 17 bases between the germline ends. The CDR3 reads CSGDGGGGETQYF. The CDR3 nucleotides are TGCAGTGGTGACGGGGGAGGAGGGGAGACCCAGTACTTC.

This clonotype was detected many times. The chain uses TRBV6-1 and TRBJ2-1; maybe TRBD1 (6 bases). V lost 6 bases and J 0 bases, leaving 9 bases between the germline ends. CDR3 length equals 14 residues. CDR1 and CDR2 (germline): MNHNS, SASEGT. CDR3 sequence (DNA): TGTGCCAGCAGCTCGGACAGCTCCTACAATGAGCAGTTCTTC. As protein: CASSSDSSYNEQFF.

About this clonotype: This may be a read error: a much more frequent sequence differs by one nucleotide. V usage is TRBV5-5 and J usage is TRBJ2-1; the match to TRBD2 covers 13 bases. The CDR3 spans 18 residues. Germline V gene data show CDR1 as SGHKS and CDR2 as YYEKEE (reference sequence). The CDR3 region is CAGSPLTSGGPGHNEQFF. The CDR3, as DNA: TGTGCCGGCAGCCCTTTGACTAGCGGGGGGCCGGGACACAATGAGCAGTTCTTC.